One sample yielded the 11 T cell receptor beta chains listed below, sequenced in a study of human T cells and chemical hapten exposure. In TCRdb, the RACE reads were re-called with MiXCR into one record per CDR3 protein. The data contain under 130,000 distinct CDR3 sequences, nearly 35% of them singletons. Specified time point: patch test 3, about 24 weeks after DPC sensitization. The sample's treatment: therapeutic diphenylcyclopropenone sensitization with weekly scalp DPC. This sample comprised whole blood, obtained in connection with sensitization to the hapten diphenylcyclopropenone (DPC). Source of these receptors: a man aged 35 to 55 with alopecia areata. Some clones in this sample may be carry-over from other donors' samples.

The chain has TRBV5-4 and TRBJ2-3; D unclear. The germline gives CDR1 SGHNT, CDR2 YYREEE (reference sequence). This CDR3 is built from 13 residues. Trimming removed 6 bases at V and 5 bases at J, with 13 bases between. The DNA of the CDR3 is TGTGCCAGCAACAACAGCAGTATAGATACGCAGTATTTT. Translation gives CASNNSSIDTQYF. Using reference TRBV5-4 and TRBJ2-3 for the parts outside the CDR3, the full variable domain is ETGVTQSPTHLIKTRGQQVTLRCSSQSGHNTVSWYQQALGQGPQFIFQYYREEENGRGNFPPRFSGLQFPNYSSELNVNALELDDSALYLCASNNSSIDTQYFGPGTRLTVL.

This sequence joins TRBV20-1 and TRBJ1-3, with a tentative D call TRBD1 (5 bases). The CDR3 runs to 13 residues. Trimming took 6 bases from V and 4 from J, leaving 13 bases between them. The germline CDR1 and CDR2 sequences are DFQATT and SNEGSKA (reference sequence). The chain's CDR3 is CSALDGAGNTIYF. The CDR3 coding sequence is TGCAGTGCCCTCGATGGGGCCGGAAACACCATATATTTT.

This clonotype was detected a few times. The chain joins TRBV7-9 to TRBJ2-5, with 11 bases that match TRBD1. The J segment lost 10 bases and the V segment lost 2 bases, leaving 9 bases of the junction unmatched. CDR3 length: 15 amino acids. In germline, CDR1 is SEHNR, CDR2 FQNEAQ (reference sequence). The CDR3 region is CASSLSGTGGDRQYF. The CDR3 DNA sequence: TGTGCCAGCAGCTTATCCGGGACAGGGGGTGACCGCCAGTACTTC.

The J gene is TRBJ2-5, the V gene TRBV28; D is possibly TRBD1 (5 bases). The CDR3 has 15 amino acids. Between the trimmed V and J ends, which lost 3 bases and 5 bases, there was a span of 16 bases. Germline V lookup: CDR1 MDHEN, CDR2 SYDVKM. CDR3 protein: CASSLTHRGRETQYF. DNA for the CDR3: TGTGCCAGCAGTTTGACCCATAGGGGTCGGGAGACCCAGTACTTC.

The chain uses TRBV20-1 and TRBJ2-5; tentative D call: TRBD2 (5 bases). The ends were cut back, 3 bases at V and 5 bases at J, with 16 bases in the middle. CDR1 is DFQATT, CDR2 SNEGSKA, per germline (reference sequence). The CDR3 loop spans 14 amino acids. In DNA, the CDR3 is TGCAGTGCTAGTGGCGGGCGCAGGCTCGAGACCCAGTACTTC. Translating it yields CSASGGRRLETQYF.

V and J are TRBV4-2 and TRBJ2-3; the D call may be TRBD1 or TRBD2 (5 bases each). Trimming removed 0 bases at V and 3 bases at J, with 19 bases between. CDR1 is LGHNA and CDR2 is YNFKEQ in the germline V gene. This CDR3 has 18 amino acids. The CDR3 region has the DNA TGTGCCAGCAGCCAAGATTTGGCTTGGGGGTTCGGTACAGATACGCAGTATTTT. Its translation is CASSQDLAWGFGTDTQYF.

This chain links TRBV5-4 with TRBJ1-6; D is unclear. This CDR3 spans 12 amino acids. V dropped 1 base and J dropped 9 bases, with 5 bases sitting between them. Germline assignment: CDR1 SGHNT and CDR2 YYREEE (reference sequence). Here the CDR3 DNA reads TGTGCCAGCAGCTTGACCGGTTCACCCCTCCACTTT. It translates to CASSLTGSPLHF.

This clonotype turned up a few times. The chain uses TRBV7-2 and TRBJ2-7, with D uncertain. Germline values: CDR1 SGHTA, CDR2 FQGNSA. V was trimmed by 2 bases and J by 0 bases, leaving 5 bases between them. The CDR3 length is 13 residues. CDR3 nucleotide sequence: TGTGCCAGCAGCTTAAGTACCTCCTACGAGCAGTACGTC. Residues: CASSLSTSYEQYV.

This clonotype was counted between two and nine times. The chain couples TRBV10-3 to TRBJ2-1; 13 bases align to TRBD2. The J segment lost 7 bases and the V segment lost 0 bases, leaving 3 bases of the junction unmatched. Per germline, CDR1 ENHRY and CDR2 SYGVKD. This CDR3 has 16 amino acids. In nucleotides, the CDR3 is TGTGCCATCAGTGAGTCCACTAGCGGGAGGGCGAATGAGCAGTTCTTC. It is translated as CAISESTSGRANEQFF.

In its sample, this clonotype was seen a few times. The J gene is TRBJ2-7, the V gene TRBV20-1; 7 nucleotides agree with TRBD1. J gave up 4 bases and V 2 bases, and 5 bases lay outside the gene matches. This CDR3 has 13 residues. Per germline, CDR1 DFQATT and CDR2 SNEGSKA (reference sequence). The DNA for the CDR3 is TGCAGTGCTAGACCCTGGGACAGTTACGAGCAGTACGTC. Protein product: CSARPWDSYEQYV.

This clonotype has only a few counts. The V gene is TRBV29-1, the J gene TRBJ2-2; no firm D call. The length of the CDR3 is 12 residues. V was cut by 7 bases and J by 1 base, with 7 bases left in between. Germline loops: CDR1 SQVTM, CDR2 ANQGSEA. The CDR3, as DNA: TGCAGCGCATACAAGAACACCGGGGAGCTGTTTTTT. Translated, it gives CSAYKNTGELFF.